This TCR beta chain is from a study of blood T cell repertoires in COVID-19. TCRdb's table, derived via immunoSEQ multiplex PCR, lists solely in-frame clones and lacks some. The table lists under 250,000 clones, 86% of them singletons, with over 5.5% in the top ten. This clone showed up just a few times. This CDR3 region has 16 residues. CDR1 is SEHNR, CDR2 FQNEAQ, per germline (reference sequence). V shed 5 bases, J shed 2 bases, and the junction held 8 bases outside the gene matches. The specimen sequenced was peripheral blood. The genes are TRBV7-9 and TRBJ2-1, with 8 bases lining up with TRBD1. The TCR was taken from an elderly woman with COVID-19, enrolled during active disease. The CDR3 sequence: CASSPPDRGAYNEQFF. The DNA for the CDR3 is TGTGCCAGCAGCCCACCAGACAGGGGAGCCTACAATGAGCAGTTCTTC.